These 12 T cell receptor beta chains originate from one sample sequenced in a study of cytomegalovirus exposure and HLA in healthy donors. It was with 60 Vbeta and 13 Jbeta primers that the PCR ran. The data were produced by immunoSEQ multiplex PCR, yet TCRdb's version contains in-frame clones alone and is incomplete. The sample has tens of thousands of clones, 65% to 85% seen once. The sample consisted of PBMCs. The receptors stem from a woman aged 50 to 60 in good health and CMV-seronegative.

The genes are TRBV28 and TRBJ1-1; D is possibly TRBD1 (6 bases). The CDR3 has 14 amino acids. Trimming took 5 bases from V and 1 from J, leaving 11 bases between them. Per germline, CDR1 MDHEN and CDR2 SYDVKM. DNA of the CDR3: TGTGCCAGCAGTGGAACGGACAGGAACACTGAAGCTTTCTTT. This codes for CASSGTDRNTEAFF.

The V call is TRBV19, the J call TRBJ1-2, with D maybe TRBD1 (6 bases). Germline lookup yields CDR1 LNHDA and CDR2 SQIVND (reference sequence). V dropped 6 bases and J dropped 6 bases, with 11 bases sitting between them. This CDR3 has 12 amino acids. CDR3: CASRIQGNGYTF. In DNA form, the CDR3 reads TGTGCCAGTAGAATACAGGGTAATGGCTACACCTTC.

V usage is TRBV9 and J usage is TRBJ1-1; D is perhaps TRBD1 (5 bases). V lost 0 bases and J 4 bases, leaving 13 bases between the germline ends. Germline V lookup: CDR1 SGDLS, CDR2 YYNGEE. CDR3 length equals 15 residues. The DNA of the CDR3 is TGTGCCAGCAGCGTAGTCGACAGATCTTCCACTGAAGCTTTCTTT. As protein: CASSVVDRSSTEAFF.

CDR3 bases: TGTGCCAGTAGTACAAAGACAGGGGGGAACACTGAAGCTTTCTTT. It is translated as CASSTKTGGNTEAFF. This rearrangement joins TRBV19 to TRBJ1-1; 9 nucleotides agree with TRBD1. This CDR3 comprises 15 residues. V was clipped by 4 bases and J by 1 base; unmatched bases: 4. Germline CDR1 is LNHDA and CDR2 is SQIVND (reference sequence). The variable domain in full, completed from reference TRBV19 and TRBJ1-1, reads DGGITQSPKYLFRKEGQNVTLSCEQNLNHDAMYWYRQDPGQGLRLIYYSQIVNDFQKGDIAEGYSVSREKKESFPLTVTSAQKNPTAFYLCASSTKTGGNTEAFFGQGTRLTVV.

The rearrangement links TRBV15 to TRBJ2-4, with a possible D match to TRBD1 (5 bases). The CDR3 length is 16 residues. Germline V gene lookup returns CDR1 LNHNV and CDR2 YYDKDF (reference sequence). Trimming removed 2 bases from V and 8 bases from J, with 19 bases in between. Here the CDR3 reads CATSRTTGTGLDIQYF. The CDR3 nucleotides are TGTGCCACCAGCAGAACCACAGGCACCGGGCTGGACATTCAGTACTTC. The entire variable domain, with the rest obtained from reference TRBV15 and TRBJ2-4, is as follows: DAMVIQNPRYQVTQFGKPVTLSCSQTLNHNVMYWYQQKSSQAPKLLFHYYDKDFNNEADTPDNFQSRRPNTSFCFLDIRSPGLGDTAMYLCATSRTTGTGLDIQYFGAGTRLSVL.

The chain combines TRBV5-1 with TRBJ2-3; D remains unclear. Between the trimmed V and J ends, which lost 5 bases and 1 base, there was a span of 17 bases. The CDR3 is made up of 16 amino acids. CDR1 and CDR2 (germline): SGHRS, YFSETQ. CDR3 coding DNA: TGCGCCAGCAGTTTGCTGCCGTTCGGAGGCACAGATACGCAGTATTTT. It specifies CASSLLPFGGTDTQYF. Full variable domain (missing parts from reference TRBV5-1 and TRBJ2-3): KAGVTQTPRYLIKTRGQQVTLSCSPISGHRSVSWYQQTPGQGLQFLFEYFSETQRNKGNFPGRFSGRQFSNSRSEMNVSTLELGDSALYLCASSLLPFGGTDTQYFGPGTRLTVL.

This rearrangement joins TRBV6-5 to TRBJ2-5; 7 bases fit TRBD2. From germline, CDR1 is MNHEY and CDR2 SVGAGI. The CDR3 contains 16 residues. Losses at the gene ends were 0 bases for V and 2 bases for J; bases not matched to a gene: 6. The CDR3, as DNA: TGTGCCAGCAGTTACTCAGGGGCTAGCGGACAAGAGACCCAGTACTTC. As protein: CASSYSGASGQETQYF.

The gene calls are TRBV7-2 and TRBJ1-1, with TRBD1 identical over 7 bases. V gave up 5 bases and J gave up 0 bases; unmatched junction bases: 3. The CDR3 length is 14 residues. Germline values: CDR1 SGHTA, CDR2 FQGNSA. DNA of the CDR3: TGTGCCAGCAGCCAGACAGGGATGAACACTGAAGCTTTCTTT. This translates into CASSQTGMNTEAFF.

This chain connects TRBV7-9 to TRBJ2-2; D may be TRBD1 (6 bases). The germline V gene has CDR1 SEHNR and CDR2 FQNEAQ (reference sequence). CDR3 length: 16 residues. Trimming took 6 bases from V and 0 from J, leaving 14 bases between them. CDR3 sequence: CASRPGANTNTGELFF. The CDR3 DNA reads as TGTGCCAGCAGACCAGGGGCGAATACGAACACCGGGGAGCTGTTTTTT.

The rearrangement links TRBV9 to TRBJ1-1, with a possible D match to TRBD1 (5 bases). The CDR3 has 12 residues. V gave up 0 bases and J gave up 9 bases, with 9 bases separating them. Germline CDR1 is SGDLS and CDR2 is YYNGEE. CDR3 region: CASSVVGGQAFF. The DNA of the CDR3 is TGTGCCAGCAGCGTAGTGGGGGGTCAAGCTTTCTTT.

V and J are TRBV2 and TRBJ1-3; 7 positions agree with TRBD1. The germline V gene encodes CDR1 SNHLY and CDR2 FYNNEI. V lost 6 bases and J lost 1; bases outside the gene matches: 6. The CDR3 is 15 amino acids. The CDR3 DNA reads TGTGCCAGCAGAGTAGACAGGGCTTCTGGAAACACCATATATTTT. Its translation: CASRVDRASGNTIYF.

The rearrangement joins TRBV9 to TRBJ2-3; 10 bases are a match to TRBD2. The CDR3 runs 17 residues. Germline V gives CDR1 SGDLS, CDR2 YYNGEE. Losses at the gene ends were 0 bases for V and 2 bases for J; bases not matched to a gene: 6. The CDR3 protein is CASSVGLSGGATDTQYF. CDR3 bases: TGTGCCAGCAGCGTAGGTTTGAGCGGGGGGGCCACAGATACGCAGTATTTT.